Described below is a single T cell receptor (beta chain) sequence and its context. These data are taken from a study of blood T cell repertoires in COVID-19. Across the whole study: Researchers got acute and convalescent COVID-19 samples from the United States, Italy and Spain.

Enrollees, about 18 to 89 years old, lived in approximately 25 US areas. Resolution of symptoms, clearance, or two negative PCRs was present in recovered Cohort 3 donors. Germline V CDR1 and CDR2: KGHSH, LQKENI. The CDR3 contains 15 residues. The V end was cut by 2 bases, the J end by 3 bases, with 11 bases between. In the original analysis: By means of reference gene primer amplification, nucleated cell counts were estimated. Profiling relied on immunoSEQ multiplex PCR, and the TCRdb table lists in-frame clones only, not all of them. V, J and clone size derive from that table, while D and trimming were established from the DNA sequence. This sample yields about 310,000 clones, of which around 90% are seen a single time; over 4% belongs to the top ten.

J is TRBJ1-3 and V is TRBV18, with D possibly matching TRBD1 (5 bases). The receptor comes from a man between 60 and 75 years old who had recovered from COVID-19. The specimen sequenced was PBMCs or T cells enriched from blood (not recorded which). This CDR3 reads CASSPGGEGGNTIYF. The DNA of the CDR3 is TGTGCCAGCTCACCAGGAGGGGAAGGTGGAAACACCATATATTTT.